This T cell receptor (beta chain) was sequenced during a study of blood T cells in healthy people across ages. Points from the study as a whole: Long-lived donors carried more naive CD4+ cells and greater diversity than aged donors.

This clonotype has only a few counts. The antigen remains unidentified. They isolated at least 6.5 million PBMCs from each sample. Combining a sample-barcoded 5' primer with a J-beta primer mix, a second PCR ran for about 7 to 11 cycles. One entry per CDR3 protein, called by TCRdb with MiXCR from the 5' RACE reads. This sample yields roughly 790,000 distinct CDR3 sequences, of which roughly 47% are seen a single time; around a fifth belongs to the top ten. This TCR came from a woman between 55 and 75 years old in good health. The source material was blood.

For the CDR3, the DNA is TGTGCCAGCAGCCAGGGGGACTTTTTCTCCTACAATGAGCAGTTCTTC. Translation gives CASSQGDFFSYNEQFF. V and J are TRBV3-1 and TRBJ2-1; TRBD2 might be the D (6 bases). The length of the CDR3 is 16 residues. Germline loops: CDR1 LGHDT, CDR2 YNNKEL (reference sequence). V gave up 3 bases and J gave up 0 bases, with 12 bases separating them.